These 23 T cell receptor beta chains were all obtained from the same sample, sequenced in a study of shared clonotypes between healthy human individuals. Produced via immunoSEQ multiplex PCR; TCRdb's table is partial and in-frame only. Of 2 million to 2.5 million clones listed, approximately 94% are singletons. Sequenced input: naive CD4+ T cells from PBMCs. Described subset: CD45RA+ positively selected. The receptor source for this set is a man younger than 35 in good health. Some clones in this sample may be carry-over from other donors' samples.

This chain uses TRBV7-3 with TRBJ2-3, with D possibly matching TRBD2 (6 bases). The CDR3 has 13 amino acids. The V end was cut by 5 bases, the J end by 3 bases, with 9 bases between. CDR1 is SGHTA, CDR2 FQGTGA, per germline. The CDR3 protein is CASSNGRTDTQYF. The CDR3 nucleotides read TGTGCCAGCAGCAACGGGAGAACAGATACGCAGTATTTT.

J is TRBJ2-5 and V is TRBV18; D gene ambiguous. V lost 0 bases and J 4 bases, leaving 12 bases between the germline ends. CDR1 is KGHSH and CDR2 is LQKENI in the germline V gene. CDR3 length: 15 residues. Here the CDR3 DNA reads TGTGCCAGCTCACCACCGGTTCCACCAGGAGAGACCCAGTACTTC. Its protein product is CASSPPVPPGETQYF.

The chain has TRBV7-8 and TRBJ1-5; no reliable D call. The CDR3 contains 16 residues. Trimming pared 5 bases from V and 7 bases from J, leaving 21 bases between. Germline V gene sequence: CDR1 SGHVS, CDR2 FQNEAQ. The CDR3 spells CASSLILGWGMQPQHF. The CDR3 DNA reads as TGTGCCAGCAGCCTGATCCTCGGGTGGGGAATGCAGCCCCAGCATTTT.

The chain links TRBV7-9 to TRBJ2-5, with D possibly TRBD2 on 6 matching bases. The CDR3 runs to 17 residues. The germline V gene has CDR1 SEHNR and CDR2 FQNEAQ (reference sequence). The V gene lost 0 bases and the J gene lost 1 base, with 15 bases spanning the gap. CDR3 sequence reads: CASSLAPRGARQETQYF. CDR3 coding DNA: TGTGCCAGCAGCTTAGCGCCCCGCGGGGCCCGCCAAGAGACCCAGTACTTC. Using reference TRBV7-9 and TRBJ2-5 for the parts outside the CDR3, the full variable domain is DTGVSQNPRHKITKRGQNVTFRCDPISEHNRLYWYRQTLGQGPEFLTYFQNEAQLEKSRLLSDRFSAERPKGSFSTLEIQRTEQGDSAMYLCASSLAPRGARQETQYFGPGTRLLVL.

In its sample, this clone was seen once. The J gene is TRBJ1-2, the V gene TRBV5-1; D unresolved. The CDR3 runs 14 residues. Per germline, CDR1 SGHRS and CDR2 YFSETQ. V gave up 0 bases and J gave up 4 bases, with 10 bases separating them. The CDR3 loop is CASSLALGSYGYTF. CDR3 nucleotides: TGCGCCAGCAGCTTGGCCTTGGGGAGCTATGGCTACACCTTC.

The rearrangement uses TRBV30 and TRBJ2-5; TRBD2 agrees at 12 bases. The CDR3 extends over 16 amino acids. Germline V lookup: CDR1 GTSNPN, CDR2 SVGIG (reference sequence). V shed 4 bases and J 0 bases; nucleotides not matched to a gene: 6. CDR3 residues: CAWTPTSGSYQETQYF. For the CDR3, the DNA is TGTGCCTGGACCCCGACTAGCGGGAGCTACCAAGAGACCCAGTACTTC.

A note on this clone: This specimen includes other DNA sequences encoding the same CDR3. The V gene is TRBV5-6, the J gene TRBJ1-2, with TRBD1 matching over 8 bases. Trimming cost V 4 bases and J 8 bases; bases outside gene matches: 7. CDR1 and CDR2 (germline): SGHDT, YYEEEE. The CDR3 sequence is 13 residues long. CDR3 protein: CASSLTGVSGYTF. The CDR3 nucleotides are TGTGCCAGCAGCCTGACAGGGGTTTCCGGCTACACCTTC.

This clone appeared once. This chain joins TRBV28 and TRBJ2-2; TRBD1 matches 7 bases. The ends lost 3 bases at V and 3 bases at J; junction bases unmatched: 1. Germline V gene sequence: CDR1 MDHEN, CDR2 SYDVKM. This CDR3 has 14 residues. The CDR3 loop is CASSFQGDTGELFF. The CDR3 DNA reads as TGTGCCAGCAGTTTTCAGGGGGACACCGGGGAGCTGTTTTTT.

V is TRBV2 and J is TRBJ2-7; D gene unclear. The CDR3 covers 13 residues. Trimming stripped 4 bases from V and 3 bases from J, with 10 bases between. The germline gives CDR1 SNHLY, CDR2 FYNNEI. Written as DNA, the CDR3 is TGTGCCAGCAGTGGTGGCAGACTCTACGAGCAGTACTTC. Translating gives CASSGGRLYEQYF.

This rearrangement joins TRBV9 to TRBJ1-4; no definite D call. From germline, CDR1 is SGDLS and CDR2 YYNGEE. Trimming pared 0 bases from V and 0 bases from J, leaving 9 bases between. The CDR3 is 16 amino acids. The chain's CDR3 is CASSVALHATNEKLFF. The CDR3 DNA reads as TGTGCCAGCAGCGTAGCTCTACACGCAACTAATGAAAAACTGTTTTTT.

CDR3: CASSPSLAGNNEQFF. The CDR3, as DNA: TGTGCCAGCTCACCAAGCCTAGCGGGTAACAATGAGCAGTTCTTC. V gene TRBV18 combines with J gene TRBJ2-1, with 8 positions matching TRBD2. Germline CDR1 reads KGHSH; CDR2 reads LQKENI. The trim removed 2 bases at V and 5 bases at J, leaving 5 bases unmatched. This CDR3 is 15 amino acids long.

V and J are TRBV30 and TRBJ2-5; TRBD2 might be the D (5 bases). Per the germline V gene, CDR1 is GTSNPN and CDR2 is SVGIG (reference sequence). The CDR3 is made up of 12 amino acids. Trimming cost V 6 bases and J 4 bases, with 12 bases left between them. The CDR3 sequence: CACTRVGETQYF. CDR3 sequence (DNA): TGTGCCTGTACGAGGGTGGGAGAGACCCAGTACTTC.

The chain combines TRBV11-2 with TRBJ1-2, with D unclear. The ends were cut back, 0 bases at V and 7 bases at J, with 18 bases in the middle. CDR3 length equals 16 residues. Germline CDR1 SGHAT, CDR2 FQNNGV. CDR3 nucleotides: TGTGCCAGCAGCTTAGATTTCGCGACGGCTTGGAGTGGCTACACCTTC. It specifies CASSLDFATAWSGYTF.

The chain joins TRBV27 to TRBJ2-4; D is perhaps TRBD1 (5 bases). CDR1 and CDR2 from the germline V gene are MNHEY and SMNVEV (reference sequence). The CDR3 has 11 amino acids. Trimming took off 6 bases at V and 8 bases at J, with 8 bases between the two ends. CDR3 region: CASRGAYIQYF. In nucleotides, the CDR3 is TGTGCCAGCAGAGGGGCTTACATTCAGTACTTC.

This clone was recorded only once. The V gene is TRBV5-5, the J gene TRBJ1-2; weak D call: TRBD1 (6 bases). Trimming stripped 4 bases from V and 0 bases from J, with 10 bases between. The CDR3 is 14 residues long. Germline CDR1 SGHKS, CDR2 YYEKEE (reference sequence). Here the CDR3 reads CASSQTGSNYGYTF. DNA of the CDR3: TGTGCCAGCAGCCAGACAGGCTCTAACTATGGCTACACCTTC.

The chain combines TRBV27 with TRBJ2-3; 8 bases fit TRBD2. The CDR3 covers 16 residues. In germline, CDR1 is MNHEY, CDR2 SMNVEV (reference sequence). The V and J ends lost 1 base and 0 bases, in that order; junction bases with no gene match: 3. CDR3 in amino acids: CASSLLASGSTDTQYF. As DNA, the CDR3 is TGTGCCAGCAGTTTATTGGCTAGCGGGAGCACAGATACGCAGTATTTT.

CDR3 region: CASTLRAVTLYGYTF. CDR3 nucleotide sequence: TGTGCCAGCACTCTTAGGGCAGTAACTTTATATGGCTACACCTTC. V usage is TRBV28 and J usage is TRBJ1-2; no definite D call. Germline V gene sequence: CDR1 MDHEN, CDR2 SYDVKM. V shed 7 bases and J shed 5 bases, with 20 bases lying between them. CDR3 length equals 15 residues.

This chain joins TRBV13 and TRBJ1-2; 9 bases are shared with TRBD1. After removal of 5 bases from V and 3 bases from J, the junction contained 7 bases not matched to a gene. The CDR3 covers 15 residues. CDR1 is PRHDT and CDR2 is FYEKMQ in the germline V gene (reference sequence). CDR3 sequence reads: CASSLRDRVDYGYTF. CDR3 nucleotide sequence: TGTGCCAGCAGCCTCCGGGACAGGGTTGACTATGGCTACACCTTC.

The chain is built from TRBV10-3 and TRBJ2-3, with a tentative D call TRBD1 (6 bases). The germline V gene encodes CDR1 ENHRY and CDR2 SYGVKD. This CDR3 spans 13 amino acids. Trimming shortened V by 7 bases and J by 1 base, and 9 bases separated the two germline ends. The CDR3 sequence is CAITGAGTDTQYF. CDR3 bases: TGTGCCATCACAGGGGCGGGCACAGATACGCAGTATTTT.

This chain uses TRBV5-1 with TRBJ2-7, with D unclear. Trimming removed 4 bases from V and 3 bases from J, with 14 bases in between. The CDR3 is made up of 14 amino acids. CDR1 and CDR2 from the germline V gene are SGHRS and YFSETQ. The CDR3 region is CASSPSVENYEQYF. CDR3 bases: TGCGCCAGCAGCCCGTCCGTGGAGAACTACGAGCAGTACTTC.

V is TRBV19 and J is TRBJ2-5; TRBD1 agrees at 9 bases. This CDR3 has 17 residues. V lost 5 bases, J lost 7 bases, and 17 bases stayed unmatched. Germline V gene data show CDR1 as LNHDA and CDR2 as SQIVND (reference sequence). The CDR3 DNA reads TGTGCCAGTAGTCCCCGTCGACAGGGGGAAATCATAGGGACCCAGTACTTC. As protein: CASSPRRQGEIIGTQYF.

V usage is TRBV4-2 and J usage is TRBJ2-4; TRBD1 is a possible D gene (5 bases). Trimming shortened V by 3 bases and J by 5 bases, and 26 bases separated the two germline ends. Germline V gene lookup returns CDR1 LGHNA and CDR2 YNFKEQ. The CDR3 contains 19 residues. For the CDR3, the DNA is TGTGCCAGCAGCCAGGGGCAGGGAAGGAGCCCACGCCACGAAAACATTCAGTACTTC. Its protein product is CASSQGQGRSPRHENIQYF.

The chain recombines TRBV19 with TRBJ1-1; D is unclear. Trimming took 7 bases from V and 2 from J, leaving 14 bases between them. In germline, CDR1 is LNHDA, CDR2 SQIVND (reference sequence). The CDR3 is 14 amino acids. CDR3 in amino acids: CASTRDYSNTEAFF. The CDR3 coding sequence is TGTGCCAGTACTAGAGACTATTCTAACACTGAAGCTTTCTTT.